This T cell receptor beta chain was identified in a study of persistence of HIV-infected CD4 T cells. The immunoSEQ assay was version 4, run in survey mode. The assay was immunoSEQ multiplex PCR, and TCRdb's table has in-frame clones only and misses some. The sample yields 18,000 or so clones, 78% seen once. This clone was detected once. The antigen is unknown. V lost 6 bases and J 5 bases, leaving 14 bases between the germline ends. Germline values: CDR1 KGHDR, CDR2 SFDVKD. The CDR3 runs 14 residues. The stimulus was lysate of CMV-infected fibroblasts, around 11 ug/mL. Responding CD4+ T cells were sorted by upregulation of both CD40 ligand and CD69. PBMCs were depleted of CD8+ T cells before stimulation. Study-wide findings and caveats: Proviral oligoclonality tracked with TCR oligoclonality within the same sorted cells. Antigen-responding cells were enriched for degenerate expanded CDR3beta sequences.

This sequence was found in an adult man with HIV who was CMV-seropositive. The sample consisted of CD4+ T cells sorted from PBMCs after approximately 18-hour stimulation, taken from a patient who received antiretroviral therapy. This chain connects TRBV24-1 to TRBJ2-3, with a possible D match to TRBD2 (7 bases). In nucleotides, the CDR3 is TGTGCCACCAGTCTAACAGGGAGGGGAGATACGCAGTATTTT. This sequence encodes CATSLTGRGDTQYF.